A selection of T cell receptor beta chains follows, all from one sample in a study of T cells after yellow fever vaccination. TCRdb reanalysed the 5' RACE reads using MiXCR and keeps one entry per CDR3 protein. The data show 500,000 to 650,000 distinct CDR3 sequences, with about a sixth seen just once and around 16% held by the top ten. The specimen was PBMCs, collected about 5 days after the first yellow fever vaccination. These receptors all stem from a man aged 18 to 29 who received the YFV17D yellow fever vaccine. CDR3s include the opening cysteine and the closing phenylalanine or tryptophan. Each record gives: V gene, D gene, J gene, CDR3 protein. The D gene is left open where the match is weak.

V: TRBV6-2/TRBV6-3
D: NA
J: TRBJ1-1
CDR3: CASSYFHPPMNTEAFF

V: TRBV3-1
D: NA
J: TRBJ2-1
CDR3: CASSLINPSSYNEQFF

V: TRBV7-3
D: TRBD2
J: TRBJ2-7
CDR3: CASSPGTSAHEQYF

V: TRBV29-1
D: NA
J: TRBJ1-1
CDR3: CSVEVRGGEAFF

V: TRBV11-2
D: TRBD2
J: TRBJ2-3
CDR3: CASSLVPVVSGGPYTQYF

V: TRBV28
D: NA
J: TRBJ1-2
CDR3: CASSPLAGGYGYTF

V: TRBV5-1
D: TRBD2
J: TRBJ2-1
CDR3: CASRDGTSGLNEQFF

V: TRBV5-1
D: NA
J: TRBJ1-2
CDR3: CASSLDRSFGYTF

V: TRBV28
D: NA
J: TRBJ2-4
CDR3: CASSSTALGKLGYF

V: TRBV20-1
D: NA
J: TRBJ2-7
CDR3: CSARDPKIDYEQYF

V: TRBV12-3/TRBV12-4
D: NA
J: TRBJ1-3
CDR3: CASSLFGYWNTIYF

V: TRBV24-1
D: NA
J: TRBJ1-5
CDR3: CATSDSNKLRQPQHF

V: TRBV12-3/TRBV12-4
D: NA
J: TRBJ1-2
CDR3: CASSLYRVWENGYTF

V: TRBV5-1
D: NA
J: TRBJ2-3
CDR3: CASSPSPGWADTQYF

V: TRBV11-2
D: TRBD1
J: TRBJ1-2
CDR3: CASSSAGGFYGYTF

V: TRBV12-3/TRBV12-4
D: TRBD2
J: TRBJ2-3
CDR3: CASSRTSGGWGDTQYF

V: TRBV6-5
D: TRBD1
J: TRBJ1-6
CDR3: CASSYGTGVTWPLHF

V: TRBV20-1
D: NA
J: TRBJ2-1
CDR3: CSEATFSGGHEQFF

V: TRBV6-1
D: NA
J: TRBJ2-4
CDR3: CASSSRGHEAKNIQYF

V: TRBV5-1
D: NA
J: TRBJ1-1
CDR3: CASTIQASGTEAFF

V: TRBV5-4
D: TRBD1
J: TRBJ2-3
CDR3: CADRDSARPDTQYF

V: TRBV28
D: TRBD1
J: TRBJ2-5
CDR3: CASNTQTGGWQETQYF

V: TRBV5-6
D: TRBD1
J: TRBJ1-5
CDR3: CASSSDRALGPQHF

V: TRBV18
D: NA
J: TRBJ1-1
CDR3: CASSPRTVREAFF

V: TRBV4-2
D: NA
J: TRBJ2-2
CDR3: CASSQEITGELFF

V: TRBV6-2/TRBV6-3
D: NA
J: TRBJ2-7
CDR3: CASSDLTETYEQYF

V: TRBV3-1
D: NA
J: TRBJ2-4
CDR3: CASSQGNGNVNIQYF

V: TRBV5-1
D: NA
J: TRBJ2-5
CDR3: CASSLEGRRETQYF

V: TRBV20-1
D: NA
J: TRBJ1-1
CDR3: CSARRRAANTEAFF

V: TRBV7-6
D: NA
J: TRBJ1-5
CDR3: CASGGSSTQPQHF

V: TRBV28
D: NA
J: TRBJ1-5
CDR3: CASSFSRGNQPQHF

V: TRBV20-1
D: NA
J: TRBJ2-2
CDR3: CSASFVDTGELFF

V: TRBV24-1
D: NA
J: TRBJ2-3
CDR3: CATSEMGGFTDTQYF

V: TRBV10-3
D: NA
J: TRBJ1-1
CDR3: CAMSPGSNTEAFF

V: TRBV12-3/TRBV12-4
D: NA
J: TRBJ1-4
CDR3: CASSFATNEKLFF

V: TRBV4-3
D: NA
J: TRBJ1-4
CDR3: CASSQAETEKLFF

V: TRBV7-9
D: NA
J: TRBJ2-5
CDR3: CASSPPFRETQYF

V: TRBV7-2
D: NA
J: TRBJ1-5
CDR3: CASSLGRLPLSNQPQHF

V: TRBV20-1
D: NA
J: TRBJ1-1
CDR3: CSAREKGAFF